This is a list of T cell receptor beta chains from one sample in a study of technical replicates of blood from a handful of donors. This table comes from immunoSEQ multiplex PCR, and its TCRdb copy is limited to in-frame clones, with some not included. The repertoire holds around 100,000 clones, with 85% to 95% as singletons. Sequencing used T cells isolated from PBMCs. The receptors derive from a human donor in good health. The CDR3 runs from the conserved cysteine through the conserved F or W. Fields, in order: J gene, V gene, D gene, clone size, CDR3 DNA, CDR3 protein. The D gene is left open where the match is weak. Expanded clones get a size class; other rows say once, few or many, or leave the size out.

>TRBJ2-1|TRBV27|NA|NA
TGTGCCAGCAGTACCCAGGGGTGGAATGAGCAGTTCTTC
CASSTQGWNEQFF
>TRBJ1-1|TRBV6-5|TRBD1|NA
TGTGCCAGCAGTAGGCGGGGACAGGGCATAAGGGCTTTCTTT
CASSRRGQGIRAFF
>TRBJ2-1|TRBV6-5|TRBD2|NA
TGTGCCAGCAGGCCCGGGACTAGCGGGACGAATGAGCAGTTCTTC
CASRPGTSGTNEQFF
>TRBJ2-1|TRBV11-2|NA|NA
TGTGCCAGCGCCGTAACAGACTCCTACAATGAGCAGTTCTTC
CASAVTDSYNEQFF
>TRBJ1-1|TRBV7-6|NA|few
TGTGCCAGCAGCCCAGAGGCGGAGGACACTGAAGCTTTCTTT
CASSPEAEDTEAFF
>TRBJ2-3|TRBV15|TRBD2|NA
TGTGCCACCGGGGGACTAGCGGGAGACACAGATACGCAGTATTTT
CATGGLAGDTDTQYF
>TRBJ2-1|TRBV11-2|TRBD2|NA
TGTGCCAGCAGTTCCAAAACTAGCGGGAGAGGGTATGAGCAGTTCTTC
CASSSKTSGRGYEQFF
>TRBJ2-7|TRBV28|NA|NA
TGTGCCAGCAGCTTCGGACAGTCCTACGAGCAGTACTTC
CASSFGQSYEQYF
>TRBJ1-3|TRBV5-1|NA|NA
TGCGCCAGCAGCTTGGCCAACTTAGGGAGAAACTCTGGAAACACCATATATTTT
CASSLANLGRNSGNTIYF
>TRBJ2-7|TRBV9|TRBD2|NA
TGTGCCAGCAGCCCTAGCGGGAGGACCTACGAGCAGTACTTC
CASSPSGRTYEQYF
>TRBJ2-7|TRBV13|NA|NA
TGTGCCAGCAGCTTCGGGCTGACTAGTCTCATCTACGAGCAGTACTTC
CASSFGLTSLIYEQYF
>TRBJ2-4|TRBV29-1|NA|NA
TGCAGCCCTTGGCCGCTGACAGGTTGGGCCAAAAACATTCAGTACTTC
CSPWPLTGWAKNIQYF
>TRBJ2-7|TRBV5-4|TRBD2|NA
TGTGCCAGCAGCTTGTGGCGGGAGAACTCCTACGAGCAGTACTTC
CASSLWRENSYEQYF
>TRBJ1-2|TRBV29-1|NA|NA
TGCAGCGTTGGGGCCAGGGCGAACTATGGCTACACCTTC
CSVGARANYGYTF
>TRBJ2-1|TRBV7-9|NA|NA
TGTGCCAGCAGCCTATACCGGATTGGACAGAACAATGAGCAGTTCTTC
CASSLYRIGQNNEQFF
>TRBJ1-4|TRBV2|NA|NA
TGTGCCAGCAGTTTGTCAGCAACTAATGAAAAACTGTTTTTT
CASSLSATNEKLFF
>TRBJ2-7|TRBV5-1|TRBD1|NA
TGCGCCAGCAGCCCCCACCCCGGGACAGGTCCCTACGAGCAGTACTTC
CASSPHPGTGPYEQYF
>TRBJ1-2|TRBV19|TRBD1|NA
TGTGCCAGTAGGTACAGGGGAATTAACTATGGCTACACCTTC
CASRYRGINYGYTF
>TRBJ1-1|TRBV19|TRBD1|NA
TGTGCCAGTAGGTTACTCCATGGGACAGGGAGGAAAACTGAAGCTTTCTTT
CASRLLHGTGRKTEAFF
>TRBJ1-4|TRBV7-2|NA|NA
TGTGCCAGCAGCTCGGATCGGCGGGAAAAACTGTTTTTT
CASSSDRREKLFF
>TRBJ2-3|TRBV19|TRBD2|NA
TGTGCCAGTAGTACATCTCGGACTAGCGGTCCCACAGATACGCAGTATTTT
CASSTSRTSGPTDTQYF
>TRBJ1-2|TRBV11-3|NA|NA
TGTGCCAGCAGCTCTCCTCGGACAGATACTAACTATGGCTACACCTTC
CASSSPRTDTNYGYTF
>TRBJ2-7|TRBV6-1|TRBD1|NA
TGTGCCAGCAGTGAGTCTACAGGGGACGAGCAGTACTTC
CASSESTGDEQYF
>TRBJ2-7|TRBV7-9|TRBD2|NA
TGTGCCAGCAGCTTCTCCGGACTAGCGGGCTACTACGAGCAGTACTTC
CASSFSGLAGYYEQYF
>TRBJ2-6|TRBV9|TRBD1|NA
TGTGCCAGCAGCGATGACCCGCAGGGGGCCCCCTCTGGGGCCAACGTCCTGACTTTC
CASSDDPQGAPSGANVLTF
>TRBJ2-1|TRBV28|TRBD1|NA
TGTGCCAGCTGTCGGGTCGGGGACAGAGGCAATGAGCAGTTCTTC
CASCRVGDRGNEQFF
>TRBJ1-3|TRBV25-1|NA|NA
TGTGCCAGCAGTGAGGACCGGGAAATCTCTGGAAACACCATATATTTT
CASSEDREISGNTIYF
>TRBJ2-1|TRBV30|TRBD2|NA
TGTGCCTGGAGTGTACTAGGGGCTGGGTCTAGCGGGAGAAACAATGAGCAGTTCTTC
CAWSVLGAGSSGRNNEQFF
>TRBJ2-5|TRBV9|TRBD2|NA
TGTGCCAGCAGCGTAGGGGTGGGAGGGCCCCAGGAGACCCAGTACTTC
CASSVGVGGPQETQYF
>TRBJ2-7|TRBV27|TRBD2|NA
TGTGCCAGCAGTTTATCTGCGGGAGGATTTATATACGAGCAGTACTTC
CASSLSAGGFIYEQYF
>TRBJ2-1|TRBV5-1|NA|NA
TGCGCCAGCAGCTTGGAGTTAAGTAGAGGGAATGAGCAGTTCTTC
CASSLELSRGNEQFF
>TRBJ1-2|TRBV6-5|NA|NA
TGTGCCAGCAGTTACGGTCAGGGATGGAGCTACACCTTC
CASSYGQGWSYTF
>TRBJ1-2|TRBV27|NA|NA
TGTGCCAGCAGTTCCAGGGAGGACTATGGCTACACCTTC
CASSSREDYGYTF
>TRBJ2-7|TRBV30|NA|once
TGTGCCTGGAGACGGAGCCCCTACGAGCAGTACTTC
CAWRRSPYEQYF
>TRBJ2-6|TRBV5-1|TRBD1|NA
TGCGCCAGCAGCTTGTGGGGGGGACAGGGAGGATCTGGGGCCAACGTCCTGACTTTC
CASSLWGGQGGSGANVLTF
>TRBJ2-1|TRBV19|TRBD2|NA
TGTGCCAGTAGTATCCTGACTAGCGGGGGGAGCAATGAGCAGTTCTTC
CASSILTSGGSNEQFF
>TRBJ2-4|TRBV28|NA|NA
TGTGCCAGCAGTTTATCCGAGACGGGACTGCGCAAAAACATTCAGTACTTC
CASSLSETGLRKNIQYF
>TRBJ2-7|TRBV19|NA|NA
TGTGCCAGTAGTATAATCTCAGGGTTTACCTACGAGCAGTACTTC
CASSIISGFTYEQYF
>TRBJ2-7|TRBV6-1|NA|few
TGTGCCAGCAGTGAGGGCCCAAACTACGAGCAGTACTTC
CASSEGPNYEQYF
>TRBJ2-7|TRBV20-1|NA|NA
TGCAGTGCGACTAGTGGAGGCGAGCAGTACTTC
CSATSGGEQYF
>TRBJ1-1|TRBV16|NA|few
TGTGCCAGCAGCCAATCCAGGGCAGGGAACACTGAAGCTTTCTTT
CASSQSRAGNTEAFF
>TRBJ2-7|TRBV5-4|TRBD2|NA
TGTGCCAGCAGAACGGGACTAGCGGGTATCAACGAGCAGTACTTC
CASRTGLAGINEQYF
>TRBJ2-3|TRBV6-5|NA|NA
TGTGCCAGCAAACGGGAGATGGCAGATACGCAGTATTTT
CASKREMADTQYF
>TRBJ1-5|TRBV2|TRBD1|NA
TGTGCCAGCAGTTGGGGGACAGGGTTTAATCAGCCCCAGCATTTT
CASSWGTGFNQPQHF
>TRBJ1-5|TRBV6-4|NA|NA
TGTGCCAGCAGTGAAGAGAGCAATCAGCCCCAGCATTTT
CASSEESNQPQHF
>TRBJ1-1|TRBV19|TRBD1|NA
TGTGCCAGTACGGGACAGTCCACTGAAGCTTTCTTT
CASTGQSTEAFF
>TRBJ1-1|TRBV5-1|NA|NA
TGCGCCAGCACGAGGCCGGGAACGAACACTGAAGCTTTCTTT
CASTRPGTNTEAFF
>TRBJ1-3|TRBV19|NA|once
TGTGCCAGTAGTATAGCCGTGAGCTCTGGAAACACCATATATTTT
CASSIAVSSGNTIYF
>TRBJ2-7|TRBV29-1|TRBD1|NA
TGCAGCGTGGGGACAGCCCATTACGAGCAGTACTTC
CSVGTAHYEQYF
>TRBJ1-5|TRBV28|TRBD1|NA
TGTGCCAGCAGTCCCGGACAGGGGTACAATCAGCCCCAGCATTTT
CASSPGQGYNQPQHF
>TRBJ2-7|TRBV25-1|TRBD2|NA
TGTGCCAGCAGTGAAAGAAAGAGCGGGGGTACCTACGAGCAGTACTTC
CASSERKSGGTYEQYF
>TRBJ2-6|TRBV19|TRBD1|NA
TGTGCCAGTAGTAGGACAGGAATCTCTGGGGCCAACGTCCTGACTTTC
CASSRTGISGANVLTF
>TRBJ2-7|TRBV10-3|TRBD2|NA
TGTGCCATCAGGGAAGCGGGGGCTTACGAGCAGTACTTC
CAIREAGAYEQYF
>TRBJ1-1|TRBV6-5|NA|NA
TGTGCCAGCAGTTTTGGCTTTTTTAACACTGAAGCTTTCTTT
CASSFGFFNTEAFF
>TRBJ2-7|TRBV21-1|NA|NA
TGTGCCAGCAGCAAAGGTGAGGGACAGGGCTCCTACGAGCAGTACTTC
CASSKGEGQGSYEQYF